One and the same sample provided the 31 T cell receptor beta chains below, sequenced in a study of T cell responses to AZD1222 COVID-19 vaccine. TCRdb's table, derived via immunoSEQ multiplex PCR, lists solely in-frame clones and lacks some. In the table there are about 180,000 clones, about 91% of which are singletons. Sequenced material: peripheral blood, taken on day 0 of AZD1222 vaccination. These receptor sequences come from an adult in good health.

A single count supports this clone. The CDR3 nucleotides read TGTGCCAGCAGCCCCCGCCCGGGTGACATAGTAGGGACCCAGTACTTC. Translation gives CASSPRPGDIVGTQYF. V is TRBV7-2 and J is TRBJ2-5, with D unclear. V dropped 5 bases and J dropped 7 bases, with 23 bases sitting between them. The CDR3 runs 16 residues. CDR1 and CDR2 (germline): SGHTA, FQGNSA.

This chain links TRBV2 with TRBJ1-5; 7 positions agree with TRBD1. Germline values: CDR1 SNHLY, CDR2 FYNNEI. The CDR3 is made up of 16 amino acids. J was trimmed by 2 bases and V by 6 bases; bases with no gene match: 10. The CDR3 protein is CASRLDRARGNQPQHF. CDR3 nucleotides: TGTGCCAGCAGGCTCGACAGGGCCAGGGGCAATCAGCCCCAGCATTTT.

This sequence joins TRBV4-3 and TRBJ2-3; 12 bases are shared with TRBD2. CDR3 length equals 17 residues. The trim removed 0 bases at V and 9 bases at J, leaving 10 bases unmatched. The germline V gene has CDR1 LGHNA and CDR2 YSLEER. This chain's CDR3 is CASSQDPLAGGPGTQYF. The CDR3 region has the DNA TGCGCCAGCAGCCAAGACCCCCTAGCGGGGGGGCCGGGAACGCAGTATTTT.

This clone was observed a few times. This rearrangement joins TRBV6-5 to TRBJ1-5; D not certain. Trimming took 9 bases from V and 0 from J, leaving 12 bases between them. There are 14 residues in the CDR3. CDR1 is MNHEY and CDR2 is SVGAGI in the germline V gene. The CDR3 sequence: CASFAGDSNQPQHF. The CDR3 region has the DNA TGTGCCAGTTTCGCAGGTGATAGCAATCAGCCCCAGCATTTT.

V is TRBV27 and J is TRBJ2-3; TRBD2 agrees at 9 bases. CDR3 length: 21 residues. V shed 2 bases and J 4 bases; nucleotides not matched to a gene: 22. Germline-derived CDR1 and CDR2 are MNHEY and SMNVEV (reference sequence). This chain's CDR3 is CASSLGRPWLAGNNGADTQYF. DNA for the CDR3: TGTGCCAGCAGTTTAGGGAGGCCCTGGCTAGCGGGGAACAACGGCGCAGATACGCAGTATTTT.

DNA for the CDR3: TGTGCCAGCAGTTTACAGCAGGGGGCGCGTTCACCCCTCCACTTT. Its translation: CASSLQQGARSPLHF. The V and J genes are TRBV27 and TRBJ1-6, with 8 bases that match TRBD1. CDR1 is MNHEY, CDR2 SMNVEV, per germline (reference sequence). J lost 9 bases, V lost 2 bases, and 6 bases had no gene match. CDR3 length equals 15 residues.

This chain connects TRBV3-1 (or the pseudogene TRBV3-2) to TRBJ2-1; TRBD2 aligns across 12 bases. V shed 1 base and J 7 bases; nucleotides not matched to a gene: 11. The germline CDR1 and CDR2 sequences are LGHDT and YNNKEL (reference sequence). The CDR3 is 18 amino acids. The CDR3 region is CASSQVGASGGARNEQFF. In nucleotides, the CDR3 is TGTGCCAGCAGCCAAGTCGGGGCTAGCGGGGGGGCCCGGAATGAGCAGTTCTTC.

V gene TRBV9 combines with J gene TRBJ2-1; 9 positions match TRBD2. This CDR3 contains 16 residues. CDR1 SGDLS and CDR2 YYNGEE come from the germline V gene. The junction had 6 bases not matched to a gene; V was cut back by 0 bases and J by 5 bases. The CDR3 bases are TGTGCCAGCAGCGTAGGGGCTAGCGGGGTGCACAATGAGCAGTTCTTC. Amino acids: CASSVGASGVHNEQFF.

V and J are TRBV29-1 and TRBJ2-4; D gene unclear. The germline V and J ends were trimmed by 7 bases and 9 bases, with 19 bases remaining between them. Germline CDR1 reads SQVTM; CDR2 reads ANQGSEA. The length of the CDR3 is 13 residues. The CDR3 protein is CSGVLTGRSIQYF. The CDR3 nucleotides are TGCAGCGGGGTTTTGACTGGGCGGAGCATTCAGTACTTC.

This chain links TRBV7-9 with TRBJ2-3; D is unclear. CDR3 size: 16 residues. V was cut by 5 bases and J by 1 base, with 16 bases left in between. The germline V gene has CDR1 SEHNR and CDR2 FQNEAQ (reference sequence). CDR3 amino acids: CASSIPRAAGTDTQYF. The DNA of the CDR3 is TGTGCCAGCAGCATACCCCGGGCGGCGGGCACAGATACGCAGTATTTT. Together with reference TRBV7-9 and TRBJ2-3, the CDR3 gives the full variable domain: DTGVSQNPRHKITKRGQNVTFRCDPISEHNRLYWYRQTLGQGPEFLTYFQNEAQLEKSRLLSDRFSAERPKGSFSTLEIQRTEQGDSAMYLCASSIPRAAGTDTQYFGPGTRLTVL.

The rearrangement uses TRBV13 and TRBJ2-7, with D tentatively TRBD1 (5 bases). The V gene lost 0 bases and the J gene lost 2 bases, with 5 bases spanning the gap. Germline assignment: CDR1 PRHDT and CDR2 FYEKMQ (reference sequence). CDR3 length: 13 residues. The CDR3 region has the DNA TGTGCCAGCAGCTTAGGGGACACCTACGAGCAGTACTTC. Protein sequence: CASSLGDTYEQYF.

Here the CDR3 reads CASNAAGKENQPQHF. The DNA of the CDR3 is TGTGCCAGCAACGCCGCAGGGAAGGAGAATCAGCCCCAGCATTTT. The rearrangement uses TRBV6-5 and TRBJ1-5; tentative D call: TRBD1 (5 bases). The CDR3 runs to 15 residues. CDR1 is MNHEY and CDR2 is SVGAGI in the germline V gene. V shed 7 bases and J shed 4 bases, with 17 bases lying between them.

The chain recombines TRBV7-2 with TRBJ1-1; TRBD1 matches 8 bases. This CDR3 has 16 residues. V was pared by 1 base and J by 8 bases, with 12 bases of the junction left unmatched. Germline V gene sequence: CDR1 SGHTA, CDR2 FQGNSA. This CDR3 is CASSLDGGQGGSEAFF. CDR3 DNA sequence: TGTGCCAGCAGCTTAGACGGTGGACAGGGTGGATCCGAAGCTTTCTTT.

This clone came up a few times. The genes are TRBV3-1 (or the pseudogene TRBV3-2) and TRBJ1-6; a weak D match, TRBD1 (6 bases). The CDR3 spans 17 residues. Germline CDR1 is LGHDT and CDR2 is YNNKEL (reference sequence). The V end was cut by 2 bases, the J end by 3 bases, with 14 bases between. In nucleotides, the CDR3 is TGTGCCAGCAGCCAATACAGGGCCAACGGCTATAATTCACCCCTCCACTTT. It specifies CASSQYRANGYNSPLHF.

The rearrangement links TRBV19 to TRBJ2-7; 7 bases map to TRBD1. Germline CDR1 and CDR2: LNHDA and SQIVND (reference sequence). V gave up 6 bases and J gave up 3 bases; unmatched junction bases: 14. This CDR3 has 16 amino acids. The CDR3 coding sequence is TGTGCCAGTAGCATCAAACAGGGGTCTACCATCTACGAGCAGTACTTC. This codes for CASSIKQGSTIYEQYF. Based on the CDR3 plus reference TRBV19 and TRBJ2-7, the full variable domain is DGGITQSPKYLFRKEGQNVTLSCEQNLNHDAMYWYRQDPGQGLRLIYYSQIVNDFQKGDIAEGYSVSREKKESFPLTVTSAQKNPTAFYLCASSIKQGSTIYEQYFGPGTRLTVT.

CDR3 amino acids: CASRYGVIYEQYF. CDR3 in DNA: TGTGCCAGCCGTTACGGGGTTATCTACGAGCAGTACTTC. This chain connects TRBV12-3 or TRBV12-4 to TRBJ2-7, with D possibly matching TRBD2 (5 bases). This CDR3 has 13 residues. Trimming removed 8 bases at V and 3 bases at J, with 14 bases between.

In its sample, this clone was seen a few times. The sample holds other DNA sequences that translate to the same CDR3. The chain recombines TRBV5-1 with TRBJ2-2; no firm D call. This CDR3 has 13 amino acids. Trimming took 0 bases from V and 5 from J, leaving 5 bases between them. Germline-derived CDR1 and CDR2 are SGHRS and YFSETQ. The CDR3 region has the DNA TGCGCCAGCAGCTTGGACGGTACCGGGGAGCTGTTTTTT. Translation gives CASSLDGTGELFF.

The chain couples TRBV7-2 to TRBJ1-3, with a tentative D call TRBD1 (6 bases). This CDR3 spans 15 amino acids. Trimming cost V 2 bases and J 2 bases, with 10 bases left between them. Germline assignment: CDR1 SGHTA and CDR2 FQGNSA. The CDR3 sequence is CASSLTGTPGNTIYF. The CDR3 bases are TGTGCCAGCAGCTTAACAGGGACCCCTGGAAACACCATATATTTT. The variable domain in full, with the rest retrieved from reference TRBV7-2 and TRBJ1-3, is GAGVSQSPSNKVTEKGKDVELRCDPISGHTALYWYRQSLGQGLEFLIYFQGNSAPDKSGLPSDRFSAERTGGSVSTLTIQRTQQEDSAVYLCASSLTGTPGNTIYFGEGSWLTVV.

The rearrangement joins TRBV11-2 to TRBJ1-3; D gene uncertain. Per germline, CDR1 SGHAT and CDR2 FQNNGV. This CDR3 spans 15 amino acids. V lost 0 bases, J lost 2 bases, and 8 bases lay in between. CDR3 region: CASSLDRGTGNTIYF. CDR3 sequence (DNA): TGTGCCAGCAGCTTAGATCGCGGTACTGGAAACACCATATATTTT.

V is TRBV5-1 and J is TRBJ2-3; 13 nucleotides match TRBD2. V trimming: 2 bases; J trimming: 4 bases; junction bases outside the gene matches: 7. Germline V gene data show CDR1 as SGHRS and CDR2 as YFSETQ. CDR3 size: 17 residues. CDR3 in amino acids: CASSFTSGGAVSDTQYF. DNA of the CDR3: TGCGCCAGCAGCTTTACTAGCGGGGGGGCGGTATCAGATACGCAGTATTTT.

As for this clone: Germline and junction disagree at one end, which may indicate a read error. This rearrangement joins TRBV2 to TRBJ2-1; a possible D gene is TRBD2 (5 bases). The germline gives CDR1 SNHLY, CDR2 FYNNEI. The CDR3 loop spans 12 amino acids. The CDR3 is CASRDSHNEQFF. DNA of the CDR3: TGTGCCAGCAGGGACTCCCACAATGAGCAGTTCTTC.

This clone was seen once. The V call is TRBV9, the J call TRBJ2-1, with TRBD2 matching 10 bases. Looked up from germline, CDR1 is SGDLS and CDR2 is YYNGEE. The CDR3 loop spans 15 amino acids. V trimming: 0 bases; J trimming: 8 bases; junction bases outside the gene matches: 5. The CDR3 protein is CASSVVSGGADEQFF. The CDR3 bases are TGTGCCAGCAGCGTAGTCAGCGGGGGGGCCGATGAGCAGTTCTTC.

The V and J genes are TRBV10-2 and TRBJ1-6, with 10 positions matching TRBD1. There are 13 residues in the CDR3. The J segment lost 8 bases and the V segment lost 8 bases, leaving 3 bases of the junction unmatched. Germline CDR1 WSHSY, CDR2 SAAADI. CDR3 sequence reads: CASGGQGDSPLHF. The CDR3 nucleotides are TGCGCCAGCGGAGGACAGGGGGATTCACCCCTCCACTTT.

The genes are TRBV10-3 and TRBJ1-4, with D uncertain. CDR1 is ENHRY, CDR2 SYGVKD, per germline. The CDR3 has 16 residues. V gave up 3 bases and J gave up 8 bases, with 19 bases separating them. CDR3 coding DNA: TGTGCCATCAGTGACTCGAGTAATCCCGGAGAAGAAAAACTGTTTTTT. Its translation is CAISDSSNPGEEKLFF.

This clone appeared a single time. The chain joins TRBV18 to TRBJ1-1, with unresolved D. Per germline, CDR1 KGHSH and CDR2 LQKENI. This CDR3 is 12 amino acids long. Trimming cost V 6 bases and J 4 bases, with 9 bases left between them. The CDR3 sequence is CASSPGSTEAFF. DNA for the CDR3: TGTGCCAGCTCGCCGGGGAGCACTGAAGCTTTCTTT. Using reference TRBV18 and TRBJ1-1 for the parts outside the CDR3, the full variable domain is NAGVMQNPRHLVRRRGQEARLRCSPMKGHSHVYWYRQLPEEGLKFMVYLQKENIIDESGMPKERFSAEFPKEGPSILRIQQVVRGDSAAYFCASSPGSTEAFFGQGTRLTVV.

This clone has just a few counts. J is TRBJ1-3 and V is TRBV18; D possibly corresponds to TRBD1 (5 bases). The CDR3 covers 15 residues. V shed 3 bases and J shed 3 bases, with 12 bases lying between them. The germline V gene encodes CDR1 KGHSH and CDR2 LQKENI. CDR3 protein: CASSPTGRVGNTIYF. The CDR3, as DNA: TGTGCCAGCTCACCGACGGGACGAGTTGGAAACACCATATATTTT. The full variable domain, rest sourced from reference TRBV18 and TRBJ1-3, is NAGVMQNPRHLVRRRGQEARLRCSPMKGHSHVYWYRQLPEEGLKFMVYLQKENIIDESGMPKERFSAEFPKEGPSILRIQQVVRGDSAAYFCASSPTGRVGNTIYFGEGSWLTVV.

This clone has just one count. The rearrangement joins TRBV7-7 to TRBJ2-7; 10 bases are a match to TRBD1. The CDR3 totals 15 residues. J lost 4 bases, V lost 6 bases, and 9 bases had no gene match. In germline, CDR1 is SSHAT, CDR2 FNYEAQ (reference sequence). This chain's CDR3 is CASSRGQGDPYEQYF. CDR3 coding DNA: TGTGCCAGCAGTCGAGGACAGGGGGACCCATACGAGCAGTACTTC.

The chain employs TRBV7-2 and TRBJ2-7; no clear D gene. Between the trimmed V and J ends, which lost 5 bases and 3 bases, there was a span of 11 bases. CDR3 length equals 13 residues. Germline values: CDR1 SGHTA, CDR2 FQGNSA. As DNA, the CDR3 is TGTGCCAGCAGCACGCTAGGAGTCTACGAGCAGTACTTC. Its protein is CASSTLGVYEQYF.

The chain recombines TRBV7-2 with TRBJ2-3; D not resolved. V was shortened by 3 bases and J by 8 bases, with 9 bases between the two germline ends. CDR1 SGHTA and CDR2 FQGNSA come from the germline V gene. The CDR3 has 12 residues. The CDR3 loop is CASSFPGATQYF. Written as DNA, the CDR3 is TGTGCCAGCAGCTTTCCAGGCGCTACGCAGTATTTT.

The J gene is TRBJ1-5, the V gene TRBV7-9; TRBD1 matches 7 bases. J was trimmed by 16 bases and V by 0 bases; bases with no gene match: 6. The germline V gene has CDR1 SEHNR and CDR2 FQNEAQ (reference sequence). There are 12 residues in the CDR3. The chain's CDR3 is CASSLANDRVHF. The CDR3 coding sequence is TGTGCCAGCAGCTTAGCGAATGACAGGGTACATTTT.

The CDR3: CASSLFGGPYGYTF. CDR3 DNA sequence: TGTGCCAGCAGTTTATTCGGGGGTCCCTATGGCTACACCTTC. The chain combines TRBV28 with TRBJ1-2; tentative D call: TRBD1 (5 bases). V was trimmed by 1 base and J by 4 bases, leaving 10 bases between them. The CDR3 has 14 amino acids. Germline lookup yields CDR1 MDHEN and CDR2 SYDVKM.